This T cell receptor beta chain was sequenced for a study of T-cell memory formation after mild COVID-19. Study-wide context: TCR clusters were largely donor specific. Study conclusions and caveats: Contracting clones localized mainly to CM and EM when CD4+ and mainly to EMRA when CD8+. Day 15 to 85 contractors were CD4/CD8 balanced; later expanders leaned CD4+. Some clones that responded turned up in pre-infection memory, which suggests that cross-reactive memory joined in.

Of note for this clonotype: Its antigen is still unknown.

TCRdb processed the 5' RACE reads anew with MiXCR; each CDR3 protein has one entry. In the table there are about 430,000 distinct CDR3 sequences, 20% to 30% of which are singletons. After removal of 5 bases from V and 5 bases from J, the junction contained 7 bases not matched to a gene. CDR1 and CDR2 (germline): MNHNY, SVGAGI (reference sequence). CDR3 size: 14 residues. This chain connects TRBV6-6 to TRBJ1-2; 8 positions agree with TRBD1. What was sequenced was PBMCs or a T cell subset sorted from them (not recorded which). The clonotype originates from an adult woman who had mild COVID-19 (a few samples of this study predate the infection). Cell type and time point are not known. CDR3 amino acids: CASSPSDRVYGYTF. The CDR3 coding sequence is TGTGCCAGCAGTCCTTCGGACAGGGTTTATGGCTACACCTTC.